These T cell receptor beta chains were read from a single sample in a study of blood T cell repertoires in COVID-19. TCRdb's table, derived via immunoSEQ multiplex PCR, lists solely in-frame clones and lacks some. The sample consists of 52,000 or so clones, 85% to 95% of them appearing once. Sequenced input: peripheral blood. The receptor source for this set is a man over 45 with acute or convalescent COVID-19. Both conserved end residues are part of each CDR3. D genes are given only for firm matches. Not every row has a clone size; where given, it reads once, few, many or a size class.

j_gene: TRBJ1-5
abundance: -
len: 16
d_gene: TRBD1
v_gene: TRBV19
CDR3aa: CASSSTGAMGNQPQHF
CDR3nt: TGTGCCAGTAGTTCGACAGGGGCCATGGGCAATCAGCCCCAGCATTTT

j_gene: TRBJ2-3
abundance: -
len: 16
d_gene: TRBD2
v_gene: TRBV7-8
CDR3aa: CASGLAGGWGTDTQYF
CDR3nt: TGTGCCTCCGGACTAGCGGGAGGATGGGGCACAGATACGCAGTATTTT

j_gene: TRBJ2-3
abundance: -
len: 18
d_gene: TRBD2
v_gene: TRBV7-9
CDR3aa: CASSAWGLAGFLTDTQYF
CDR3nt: TGTGCCAGCAGCGCGTGGGGACTAGCGGGATTCCTCACAGATACGCAGTATTTT

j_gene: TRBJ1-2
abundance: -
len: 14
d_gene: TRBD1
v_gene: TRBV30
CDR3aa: CAWRKAGGAYGYTF
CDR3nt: TGTGCCTGGCGTAAGGCAGGGGGCGCCTATGGCTACACCTTC

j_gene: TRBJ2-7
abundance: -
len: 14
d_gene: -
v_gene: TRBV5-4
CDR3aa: CASSLSGAGYEQYF
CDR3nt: TGTGCCAGCAGCTTGTCAGGGGCGGGCTACGAGCAGTACTTC

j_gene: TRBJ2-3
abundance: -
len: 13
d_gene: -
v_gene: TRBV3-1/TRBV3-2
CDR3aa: CASSPLRTDTQYF
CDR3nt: TGTGCCAGCAGCCCTCTGCGGACAGATACGCAGTATTTT

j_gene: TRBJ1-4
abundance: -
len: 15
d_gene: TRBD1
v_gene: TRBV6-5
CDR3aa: CASSSPGTGHEKLFF
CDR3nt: TGTGCCAGCAGTTCCCCCGGGACAGGGCATGAAAAACTGTTTTTT

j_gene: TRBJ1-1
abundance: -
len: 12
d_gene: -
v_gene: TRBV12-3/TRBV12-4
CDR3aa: CASLFMNTEAFF
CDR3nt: TGTGCCAGCCTTTTTATGAACACTGAAGCTTTCTTT

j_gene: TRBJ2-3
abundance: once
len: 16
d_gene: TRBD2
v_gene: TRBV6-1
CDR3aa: CASSEILAGGPDTQYF
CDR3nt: TGTGCCAGCAGTGAAATACTAGCGGGAGGGCCGGATACGCAGTATTTT

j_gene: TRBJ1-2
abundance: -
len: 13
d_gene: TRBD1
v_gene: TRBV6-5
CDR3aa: CASSGTGDFGYTF
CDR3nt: TGTGCCAGCAGCGGGACAGGGGATTTTGGCTACACCTTC

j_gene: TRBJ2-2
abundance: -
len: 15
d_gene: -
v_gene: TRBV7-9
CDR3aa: CASSLQGGNTGELFF
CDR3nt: TGTGCCAGCAGCTTACAGGGGGGGAACACCGGGGAGCTGTTTTTT

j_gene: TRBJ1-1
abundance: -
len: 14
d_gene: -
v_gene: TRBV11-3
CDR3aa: CASSLVRGRTEAFF
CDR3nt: TGTGCCAGCAGCTTAGTCCGGGGGAGAACTGAAGCTTTCTTT

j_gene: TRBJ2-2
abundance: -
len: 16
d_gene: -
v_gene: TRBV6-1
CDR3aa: CASSEIRGGNTGELFF
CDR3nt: TGTGCCAGCAGTGAAATCAGGGGCGGAAACACCGGGGAGCTGTTTTTT

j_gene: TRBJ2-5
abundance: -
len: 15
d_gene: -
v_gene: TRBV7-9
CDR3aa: CASSWDPRGEETQYF
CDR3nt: TGTGCCAGCAGCTGGGATCCCCGCGGGGAAGAGACCCAGTACTTC

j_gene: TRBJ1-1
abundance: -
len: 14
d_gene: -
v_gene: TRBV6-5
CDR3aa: CASSYSQGNTEAFF
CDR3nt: TGTGCCAGCAGTTACTCACAGGGTAACACTGAAGCTTTCTTT

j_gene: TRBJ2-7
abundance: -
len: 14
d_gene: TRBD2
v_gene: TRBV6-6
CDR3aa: CASSGLVPFYEQYF
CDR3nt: TGTGCCAGCAGTGGACTAGTTCCCTTCTACGAGCAGTACTTC